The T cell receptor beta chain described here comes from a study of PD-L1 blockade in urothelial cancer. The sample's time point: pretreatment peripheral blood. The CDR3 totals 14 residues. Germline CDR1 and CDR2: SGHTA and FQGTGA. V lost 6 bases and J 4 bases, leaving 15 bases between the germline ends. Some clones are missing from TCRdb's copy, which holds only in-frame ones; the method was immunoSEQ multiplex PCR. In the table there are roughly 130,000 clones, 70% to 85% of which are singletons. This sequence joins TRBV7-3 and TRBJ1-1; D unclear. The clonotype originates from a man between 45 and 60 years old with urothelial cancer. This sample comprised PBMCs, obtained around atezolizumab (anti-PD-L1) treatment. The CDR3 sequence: CASSFEGRGTEAFF. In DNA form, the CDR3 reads TGTGCCAGCAGTTTTGAAGGGCGGGGCACTGAAGCTTTCTTT.